This TCR beta chain was sequenced in a study of blood T cell repertoires in COVID-19. At the level of the study: From the United States, Italy and Spain came samples of acute and convalescent COVID-19.

This clone was seen just once. The repertoire was sequenced with immunoSEQ multiplex PCR; TCRdb's copy has only in-frame clones and lacks some. The table records some 210,000 clones, roughly 90% of them present only once. There are 14 residues in the CDR3. V shed 6 bases and J 3 bases; nucleotides not matched to a gene: 4. The germline V gene has CDR1 MDHEN and CDR2 SYDVKM. The sequence came from a man aged 60 to 69 with COVID-19, enrolled during active disease. The chain uses TRBV28 and TRBJ2-1; 8 bases agree with TRBD2. Source material: peripheral blood. CDR3 in DNA: TGTGCCAGCAGATCCGCGGGGGGCTACAATGAGCAGTTCTTC. This encodes CASRSAGGYNEQFF.